This is a list of T cell receptor beta chains from one sample in a study of identical twins. TCRdb itself ran the 5' RACE reads through MiXCR, one entry per CDR3 protein. The data hold 100,000 to 110,000 distinct CDR3 sequences, with 5.9% observed a single time. The source material was memory T cells sorted from blood. These receptors were taken from a woman aged 50 to 60 in good health. Both conserved end residues are part of each CDR3. A D gene is named only where the DNA matches it firmly. Size is stated for part of the rows, as once, few or many counts, or as a class when the clone is expanded.

d_call clone_size j_call v_call cdr3_nt cdr3_aa
TRBD2 many TRBJ2-3 TRBV28 TGTGCCAGCCTGGCGGGAGGACAGACAGATACGCAGTATTTT CASLAGGQTDTQYF
. many TRBJ2-7 TRBV2 TGTGCCAGCAGTCTCGGACAGTATACGAAGCAGTACTTC CASSLGQYTKQYF
. many TRBJ2-5 TRBV3-1 TGTGCCAGCAGCCAAGGGGGGGAGACCCAGTACTTC CASSQGGETQYF
. many TRBJ1-1 TRBV5-1 TGCGCCAGCAGCTTCGGGGGCCAGAACACTGAAGCTTTCTTT CASSFGGQNTEAFF
. many TRBJ2-3 TRBV6-4 TGTGCCAGCAAAACTAGAGCCAGGCCCACAGATACGCAGTATTTT CASKTRARPTDTQYF
TRBD1 many TRBJ2-5 TRBV5-5 TGTGCCAGCAGCCGGGTTCAGGGGGCGGAGACCCAGTACTTC CASSRVQGAETQYF
TRBD2 . TRBJ2-2 TRBV7-8 TGTGCCAGCAGCTTAGCTTTAGCGGGAGGTCTATTGTCCGGGGAGCTGTTTTTT CASSLALAGGLLSGELFF
TRBD1 many TRBJ1-6 TRBV2 TGTGCCAGCGCGACAGGGCCCAATTCACCCCTCCACTTT CASATGPNSPLHF
TRBD2 many TRBJ2-3 TRBV12-3/TRBV12-4 TGTGCCAGCAGTTTAGTCAGCGGGGGGACAGATACGCAGTATTTT CASSLVSGGTDTQYF
. . TRBJ2-2 TRBV4-1 TGCGCCAGCAGCCAAGATGAGACTAGTTGGCGGGAGCTGTTTTTT CASSQDETSWRELFF
. many TRBJ2-1 TRBV11-2 TGTGCCAGCAGCTTAGGGGGGCCCGCCTACAATGAGCAGTTCTTC CASSLGGPAYNEQFF
. few TRBJ2-7 TRBV12-3/TRBV12-4 TGTGCCAGCAGTCCCACCCCACCGAGGGGAACCTACGAGCAGTACTTC CASSPTPPRGTYEQYF
. many TRBJ2-1 TRBV11-3 TGTGCCAGCAGCTTAATGGAACAGGGCTACAATGAGCAGTTCTTC CASSLMEQGYNEQFF
TRBD2 many TRBJ2-1 TRBV5-1 TGCGCCAGCAGCATCGAAAGCGGGAGTTCCTACAATGAGCAGTTCTTC CASSIESGSSYNEQFF
. many TRBJ2-5 TRBV6-2/TRBV6-3 TGTGCCAGCAGTTACGGCGGATCTGAAGAGACCCAGTACTTC CASSYGGSEETQYF
. many TRBJ1-5 TRBV27 TGTGCCAGCAGTCTCGGACTCTTACAGAATCAGCCCCAGCATTTT CASSLGLLQNQPQHF
. . TRBJ1-1 TRBV5-1 TGCGCCAGCAGCACGGGACTGACGGGGACTGAAGCTTTCTTT CASSTGLTGTEAFF
. . TRBJ2-1 TRBV2 TGTGCCAGCAGTGAAGATATGACAGGCCCCCATATTGGCTATGAGCAGTTCTTC CASSEDMTGPHIGYEQFF
. many TRBJ1-2 TRBV4-1 TGCGCCAGCAGCTTCTCCCGGTCCTCCTATGGCTACACCTTC CASSFSRSSYGYTF
. . TRBJ2-2 TRBV12-3/TRBV12-4 TGTGCCAGCAGTTTCTTAAGGGGCGGGGAGCTGTTTTTT CASSFLRGGELFF
. many TRBJ2-7 TRBV5-8 TGTGCCAGCAGCTCCTACTACGGGAACTACGAGCAGTACTTC CASSSYYGNYEQYF
TRBD1 many TRBJ1-1 TRBV29-1 TGCAGCGTCAGACAAGTCCCTTTCCCGGGACAGACATTTGAACGGAGTGAAGCTTTCTTT CSVRQVPFPGQTFERSEAFF
. many TRBJ1-5 TRBV28 TGTGCCAGTGGGGAGGGGAATCAGCCCCAGCATTTT CASGEGNQPQHF
TRBD2 . TRBJ2-5 TRBV11-3 TGTGCCAGCAGCGTCGGGCTCGCGGGAGAAGAGACCCAGTACTTC CASSVGLAGEETQYF
. few TRBJ1-2 TRBV30 TGTGCCTGGAGTAAGAGACGCTATGGCTACACCTTC CAWSKRRYGYTF
. few TRBJ2-1 TRBV6-1 TGTGCCAGCATGACAGTTCACAATGAGCAGTTCTTC CASMTVHNEQFF
. many TRBJ2-4 TRBV3-1 TGTGCCAGCAGCCGGACGAGGGGCATTCAGTACTTC CASSRTRGIQYF
. . TRBJ2-5 TRBV29-1 TGCAGCGTTAAAGATTCCCAGTACTTC CSVKDSQYF
TRBD1 few TRBJ1-5 TRBV20-1 TGCAGCGTACAGAGGACAGGGATTAGCAATCAGCCCCAGCATTTT CSVQRTGISNQPQHF
TRBD1 many TRBJ2-7 TRBV9 TGTGCCAGCAGCGTAGCGGACAGGTACGAGCAGTACTTC CASSVADRYEQYF
TRBD2 . TRBJ2-5 TRBV15 TGTGCTTCACAAGTAGCCGAGAGCGGGAAAGAGACCCAGTACTTC CASQVAESGKETQYF
. many TRBJ2-3 TRBV29-1 TGCAGCGCGGAGGGAGATACGCAGTATTTT CSAEGDTQYF
. many TRBJ2-1 TRBV2 TGTGCCAGCACACCCTTTTACAATGAGCAGTTCTTC CASTPFYNEQFF
TRBD2 many TRBJ2-3 TRBV4-1 TGCGCCAGCAGCCCCAAGGCGGCTAGCGGGGGGGTCAGCACAGATACGCAGTATTTT CASSPKAASGGVSTDTQYF
TRBD2 many TRBJ2-1 TRBV24-1 TGTGCCACCAGTGGGACTAGCGGGAGAAGGGGGTCGAATGAGCAGTTCTTC CATSGTSGRRGSNEQFF
. . TRBJ1-5 TRBV24-1 TGTGCCACCAGTGGTGTAGGCAGGGGCGCTCAGCCCCAGCATTTT CATSGVGRGAQPQHF
. few TRBJ2-7 TRBV6-5 TGTGCCAGCAGCTCGACAGCTTCTTCCTACGAGCAGTACTTC CASSSTASSYEQYF
. many TRBJ1-4 TRBV29-1 TGCAGCCAAGGCGTTAATGAAAAACTGTTTTTT CSQGVNEKLFF
. . TRBJ2-1 TRBV4-1 TGCGCCAGCAGCAGGGGGGACAGAGTACTCTACAATGAGCAGTTCTTC CASSRGDRVLYNEQFF
. many TRBJ2-1 TRBV4-1 TGCGCCAGCAGCCGCATAGGGGTGGGTGAGCAGTTCTTC CASSRIGVGEQFF
. many TRBJ2-2 TRBV7-9 TGTGCCAGCAGTTCTAAGTGGGGTGCGAACACCGGGGAGCTGTTTTTT CASSSKWGANTGELFF
. . TRBJ1-5 TRBV4-2 TGTGCCAGCAGCCAAGATTCCCCACAGACCCTCAATCAGCCCCAGCATTTT CASSQDSPQTLNQPQHF
TRBD2 many TRBJ2-2 TRBV11-2 TGTGCCAGCAGCTTAATTTCACTAGCGGGCGCGAACACCGGGGAGCTGTTTTTT CASSLISLAGANTGELFF
. few TRBJ1-1 TRBV7-9 TGTGCCAGCAGCTTTTACGGAGGGGTTTGGACTGAAGCTTTCTTT CASSFYGGVWTEAFF
. many TRBJ2-1 TRBV15 TGTGCCACCAGCAAGTTGGAGGTTTCCTACAATGAGCAGTTCTTC CATSKLEVSYNEQFF
. . TRBJ1-2 TRBV30 TGTGCCTGGAGTGTACGCAGTAACTATGGCTACACCTTC CAWSVRSNYGYTF
TRBD1 many TRBJ2-7 TRBV3-1 TGTGCCAGCAGCCAGCGGACAGGTCCCACCTACGAGCAGTACTTC CASSQRTGPTYEQYF
. many TRBJ2-1 TRBV20-1 TGCAGTGCTAGAGATTTTAGCGGCCCCTACAATGAGCAGTTCTTC CSARDFSGPYNEQFF
TRBD2 many TRBJ2-7 TRBV27 TGTGCCAGCAGCCTTCAGCCGCCGGGACTAGCCACGGACGAGCAGTACTTC CASSLQPPGLATDEQYF
. many TRBJ1-3 TRBV7-2 TGTGCCAGCAGCTTGACCAGCTCTGGAAACACCATATATTTT CASSLTSSGNTIYF
. . TRBJ2-2 TRBV27 TGTGCCAGCAGTTTACGACTTCGCGCCGGGGAGCTGTTTTTT CASSLRLRAGELFF
TRBD2 many TRBJ2-2 TRBV5-5 TGTGCCAGCAGCCGATGGGCTAGCGGGAACACCGGGGAGCTGTTTTTT CASSRWASGNTGELFF
. few TRBJ2-3 TRBV6-5 TGTGCCAGCAGTACCCTAAGTGCACAAGATACGCAGTATTTT CASSTLSAQDTQYF
. . TRBJ2-7 TRBV18 TGTGCCAGCTCACCTTCGACAGGTGGGGATTTCTACGAGCAGTACTTC CASSPSTGGDFYEQYF
. many TRBJ2-5 TRBV29-1 TGCAGCGTTGAGTCACAGGGAAAGACCCAGTACTTC CSVESQGKTQYF
. many TRBJ1-1 TRBV6-5 TGTGCCAGCAGTTACCCCGACAAGAACACTGAAGCTTTCTTT CASSYPDKNTEAFF
. few TRBJ1-2 TRBV24-1 TGTGCCACCAGTGACCCGTCAGCTAACTATGGCTACACCTTC CATSDPSANYGYTF
TRBD1 many TRBJ1-4 TRBV11-2 TGTGCCTCTAAGGGGGCTGCAACTAATGAAAAACTGTTTTTT CASKGAATNEKLFF
. . TRBJ2-2 TRBV5-1 . CASSLGPPGSCFF
. many TRBJ2-7 TRBV12-3/TRBV12-4 TGTGCCAGCAGTTCGACCTTTTCGGGGGTCTGCGACTTC CASSSTFSGVCDF